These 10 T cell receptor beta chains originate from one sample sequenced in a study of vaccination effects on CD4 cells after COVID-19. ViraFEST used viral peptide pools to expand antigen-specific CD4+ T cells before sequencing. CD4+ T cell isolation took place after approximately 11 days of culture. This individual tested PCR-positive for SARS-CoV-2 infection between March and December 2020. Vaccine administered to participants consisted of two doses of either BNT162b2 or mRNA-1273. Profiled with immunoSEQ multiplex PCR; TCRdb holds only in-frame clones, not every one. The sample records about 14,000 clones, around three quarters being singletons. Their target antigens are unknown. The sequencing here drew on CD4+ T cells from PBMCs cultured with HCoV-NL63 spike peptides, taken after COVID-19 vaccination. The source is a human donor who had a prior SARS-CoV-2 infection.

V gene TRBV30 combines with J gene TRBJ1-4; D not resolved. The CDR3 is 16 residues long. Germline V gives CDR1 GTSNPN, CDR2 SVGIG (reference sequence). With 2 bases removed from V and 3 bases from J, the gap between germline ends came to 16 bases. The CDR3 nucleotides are TGTGCCTGGAGTTTTGGAGGGATAACCCCTAATGAAAAACTGTTTTTT. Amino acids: CAWSFGGITPNEKLFF.

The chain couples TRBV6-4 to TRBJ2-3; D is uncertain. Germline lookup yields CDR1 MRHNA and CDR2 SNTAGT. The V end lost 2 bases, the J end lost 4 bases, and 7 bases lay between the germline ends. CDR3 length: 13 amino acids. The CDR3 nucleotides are TGTGCCAGCAGTGACACAATTGCAGATACGCAGTATTTT. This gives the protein CASSDTIADTQYF.

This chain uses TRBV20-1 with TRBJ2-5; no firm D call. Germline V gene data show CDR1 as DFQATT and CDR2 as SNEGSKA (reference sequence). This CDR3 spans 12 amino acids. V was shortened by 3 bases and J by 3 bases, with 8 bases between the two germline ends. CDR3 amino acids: CSASPGEETQYF. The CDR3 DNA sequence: TGCAGTGCTAGTCCTGGTGAAGAGACCCAGTACTTC.

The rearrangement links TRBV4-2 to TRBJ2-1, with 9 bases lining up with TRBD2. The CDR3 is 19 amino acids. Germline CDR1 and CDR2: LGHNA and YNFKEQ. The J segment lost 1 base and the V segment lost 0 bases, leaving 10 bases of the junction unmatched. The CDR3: CASSQDYSEAGGSYNEQFF. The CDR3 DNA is TGTGCCAGCAGCCAAGATTATAGTGAGGCGGGAGGGTCCTACAATGAGCAGTTCTTC.

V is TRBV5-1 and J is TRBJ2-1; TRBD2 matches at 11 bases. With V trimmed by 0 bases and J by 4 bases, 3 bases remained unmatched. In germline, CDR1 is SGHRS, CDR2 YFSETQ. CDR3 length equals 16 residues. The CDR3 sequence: CASSLGTSGSYNEQFF. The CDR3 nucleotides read TGCGCCAGCAGCTTGGGGACTAGCGGGTCTTACAATGAGCAGTTCTTC.

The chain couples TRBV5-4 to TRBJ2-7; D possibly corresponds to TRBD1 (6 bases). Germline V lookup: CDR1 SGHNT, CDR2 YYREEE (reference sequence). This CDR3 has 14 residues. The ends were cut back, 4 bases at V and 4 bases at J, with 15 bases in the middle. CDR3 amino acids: CASSEGVGFYEQYF. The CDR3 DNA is TGTGCCAGCAGCGAGGGGGTTGGATTTTACGAGCAGTACTTC.

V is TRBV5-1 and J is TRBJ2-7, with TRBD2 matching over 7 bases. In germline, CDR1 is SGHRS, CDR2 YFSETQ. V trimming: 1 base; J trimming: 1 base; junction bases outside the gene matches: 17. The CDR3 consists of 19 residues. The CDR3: CASSLYPRIGGSESYEQYF. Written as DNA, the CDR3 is TGCGCCAGCAGCTTGTACCCCCGCATTGGCGGGAGCGAATCCTACGAGCAGTACTTC. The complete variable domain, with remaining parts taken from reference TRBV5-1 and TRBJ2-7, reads KAGVTQTPRYLIKTRGQQVTLSCSPISGHRSVSWYQQTPGQGLQFLFEYFSETQRNKGNFPGRFSGRQFSNSRSEMNVSTLELGDSALYLCASSLYPRIGGSESYEQYFGPGTRLTVT.

The chain's CDR3 is CAWRAWEAPTGELFF. The DNA for the CDR3 is TGTGCCTGGAGGGCGTGGGAGGCCCCCACCGGGGAGCTGTTTTTT. This chain uses TRBV30 with TRBJ2-2, with a weak D call TRBD2 (6 bases). This CDR3 is 15 amino acids long. Trimming pared 3 bases from V and 4 bases from J, leaving 15 bases between. Germline loops: CDR1 GTSNPN, CDR2 SVGIG (reference sequence).

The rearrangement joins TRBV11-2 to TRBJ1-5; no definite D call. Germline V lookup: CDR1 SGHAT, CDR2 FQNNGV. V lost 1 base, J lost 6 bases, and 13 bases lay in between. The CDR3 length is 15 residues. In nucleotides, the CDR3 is TGTGCCAGCAGCTTAGGAGTGCGGGAGGCTCAGCCCCAGCATTTT. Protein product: CASSLGVREAQPQHF.

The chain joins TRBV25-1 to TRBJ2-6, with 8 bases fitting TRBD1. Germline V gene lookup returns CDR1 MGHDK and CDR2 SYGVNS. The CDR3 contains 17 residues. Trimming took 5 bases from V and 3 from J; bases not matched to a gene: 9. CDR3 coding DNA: TGTGCCAGCAGTTACACGACCGACAGGGGTGGGGCCAACGTCCTGACTTTC. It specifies CASSYTTDRGGANVLTF.